This TCR beta chain is drawn from a study of T cell responses to AZD1222 COVID-19 vaccine. About the study: Second-dose groups at about 4 or about 12 weeks were pooled.

Study-level results: Regions 160-218 and 743-854 held dominance among vaccine-associated CD4 TCRs, which spanned spike. Clonal diversity was possibly underestimated; the donors were predominantly white British and more often female. There were repertoire samples only from the period after the peak T cell response.

The table came from immunoSEQ multiplex PCR; TCRdb's copy has only in-frame clones and leaves some out. The sample includes 130,000 or so clones, 80% to 90% seen only once; the top ten take 9% to 9.5%. In regard to this clone: The target antigen is unknown.

The V gene end was trimmed by 2 bases and the J gene end by 2 bases; junction bases not matched to a gene: 4. In germline, CDR1 is SGHRS, CDR2 YFSETQ. The CDR3 length is 16 residues. Here the sequenced sample was peripheral blood, taken on day 0 of AZD1222 vaccination. This chain links TRBV5-1 with TRBJ2-1, with 10 bases identical to TRBD1. This receptor was obtained from an adult in good health. The CDR3 loop is CASSLRQGATYNEQFF. CDR3 coding DNA: TGCGCCAGCAGCTTAAGACAGGGGGCTACCTACAATGAGCAGTTCTTC.